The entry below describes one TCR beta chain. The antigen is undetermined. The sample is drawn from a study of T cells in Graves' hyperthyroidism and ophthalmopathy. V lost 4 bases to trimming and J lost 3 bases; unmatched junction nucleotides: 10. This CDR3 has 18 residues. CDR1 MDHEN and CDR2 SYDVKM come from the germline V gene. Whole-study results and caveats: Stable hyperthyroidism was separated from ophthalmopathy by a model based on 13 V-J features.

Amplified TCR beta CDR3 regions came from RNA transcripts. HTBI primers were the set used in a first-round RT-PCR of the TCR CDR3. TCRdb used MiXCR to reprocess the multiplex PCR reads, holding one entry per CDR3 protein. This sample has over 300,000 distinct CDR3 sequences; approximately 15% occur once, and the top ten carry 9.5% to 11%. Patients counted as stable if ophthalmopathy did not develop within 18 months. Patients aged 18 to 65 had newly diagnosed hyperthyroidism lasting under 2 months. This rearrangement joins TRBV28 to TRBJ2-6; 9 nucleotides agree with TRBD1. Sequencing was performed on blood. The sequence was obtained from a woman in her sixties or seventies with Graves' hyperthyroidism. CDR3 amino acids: CASSSGRTGVGGANVLTF. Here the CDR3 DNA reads TGTGCCAGCAGTTCCGGCCGGACAGGGGTGGGTGGGGCCAACGTCCTGACTTTC. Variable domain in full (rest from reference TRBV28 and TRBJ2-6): DVKVTQSSRYLVKRTGEKVFLECVQDMDHENMFWYRQDPGLGLRLIYFSYDVKMKEKGDIPEGYSVSREKKERFSLILESASTNQTSMYLCASSSGRTGVGGANVLTFGAGSRLTVL.